Listed below are T cell receptor beta chains from one sample, sequenced in a study of cytomegalovirus exposure and HLA in healthy donors. Sequenced by immunoSEQ multiplex PCR; TCRdb stores in-frame clones only, minus some. The table records 100,000 to 150,000 clones, roughly 86% of them present only once. Sequencing was performed on PBMCs. All receptors come from a man younger than 40 in good health and CMV-seronegative. The CDR3 runs from the conserved cysteine through the conserved F or W. The D gene is left open where the match is weak. Rows may omit the clone size; those that give it use once, few, many or a size class.

V: TRBV2; D: -; size: -; J: TRBJ1-2; CDR3: CASSEPGLDYGYTF; DNA: TGTGCCAGCAGTGAGCCCGGGTTGGACTATGGCTACACCTTC
V: TRBV9; D: TRBD2; size: once; J: TRBJ2-7; CDR3: CASSASPSGRAGEQYF; DNA: TGTGCCAGCAGCGCATCGCCTAGCGGGAGGGCTGGCGAGCAGTACTTC
V: TRBV5-4; D: TRBD1; size: -; J: TRBJ1-6; CDR3: CASSLEDRGRTALHF; DNA: TGTGCCAGCAGCTTGGAGGACAGGGGGCGAACGGCCCTCCACTTT
V: TRBV7-2; D: -; size: -; J: TRBJ2-2; CDR3: CATIPAGELFF; DNA: TGTGCCACCATCCCCGCGGGGGAGCTGTTTTTT
V: TRBV25-1; D: -; size: -; J: TRBJ2-3; CDR3: CASSKTSKTQYF; DNA: TGTGCCAGCAGTAAGACTAGTAAGACGCAGTATTTT
V: TRBV4-2; D: -; size: -; J: TRBJ2-6; CDR3: CASSQGYSRSQAGANVLTF; DNA: TGTGCCAGCAGCCAAGGATACAGTCGGTCTCAGGCTGGGGCCAACGTCCTGACTTTC
V: TRBV30; D: -; size: -; J: TRBJ1-1; CDR3: CAWSERAEAFF; DNA: TGTGCCTGGAGTGAACGGGCTGAAGCTTTCTTT
V: TRBV5-1; D: -; size: -; J: TRBJ1-3; CDR3: CASSLEGDSGNTIYF; DNA: TGCGCCAGCAGCTTGGAGGGAGACTCTGGAAACACCATATATTTT
V: TRBV29-1; D: -; size: -; J: TRBJ1-2; CDR3: CSVPYQDYGYTF; DNA: TGCAGCGTCCCATATCAGGACTATGGCTACACCTTC
V: TRBV5-1; D: TRBD1; size: -; J: TRBJ2-5; CDR3: CASSLTTGRETQYF; DNA: TGCGCCAGCAGCTTGACGACAGGGCGAGAGACCCAGTACTTC
V: TRBV6-1; D: TRBD1; size: once; J: TRBJ1-2; CDR3: CASNRDREYGYTF; DNA: TGTGCCAGCAACCGGGACAGGGAGTATGGCTACACCTTC
V: TRBV19; D: -; size: -; J: TRBJ2-7; CDR3: CASSEASISYEQYF; DNA: TGTGCCAGTAGTGAGGCTAGCATATCCTACGAGCAGTACTTC
V: TRBV6-1; D: -; size: -; J: TRBJ2-1; CDR3: CASSEARRALLSSYNEQFF; DNA: TGTGCCAGCAGTGAAGCGCGCAGGGCTCTTCTCTCGTCCTACAATGAGCAGTTCTTC
V: TRBV6-5; D: -; size: few; J: TRBJ2-6; CDR3: CASSYGRVLGVLTF; DNA: TGTGCCAGCAGTTACGGCAGGGTGTTGGGCGTCCTGACTTTC
V: TRBV6-5; D: -; size: -; J: TRBJ1-1; CDR3: CASSGLTTLNTEAFF; DNA: TGTGCCAGCAGTGGACTGACCACCCTGAACACTGAAGCTTTCTTT
V: TRBV30; D: TRBD2; size: -; J: TRBJ2-1; CDR3: CAWSAAGGYNEQFF; DNA: TGTGCCTGGAGTGCAGCGGGAGGGTACAATGAGCAGTTCTTC
V: TRBV11-1; D: -; size: -; J: TRBJ1-1; CDR3: CASSPGSREAFF; DNA: TGTGCCAGCAGCCCCGGGTCCCGGGAGGCTTTCTTT
V: TRBV14; D: -; size: -; J: TRBJ1-5; CDR3: CASSLRGGRDYSNQPQHF; DNA: TGTGCCAGCAGCCTAAGGGGGGGACGGGATTATAGCAATCAGCCCCAGCATTTT
V: TRBV2; D: -; size: once; J: TRBJ1-5; CDR3: CASSDIVNQPQHF; DNA: TGTGCCAGCAGTGATATAGTCAATCAGCCCCAGCATTTT
V: TRBV6-5; D: TRBD2; size: -; J: TRBJ2-1; CDR3: CASTGTSGDEQFF; DNA: TGTGCCAGCACGGGGACTAGCGGCGATGAGCAGTTCTTC
V: TRBV7-2; D: TRBD1; size: -; J: TRBJ1-2; CDR3: CASSLLPVWAGGGYTF; DNA: TGTGCCAGCAGCTTACTTCCCGTTTGGGCAGGGGGCGGCTACACCTTC
V: TRBV6-6; D: TRBD1; size: -; J: TRBJ1-1; CDR3: CASSYAGQGGDEAFF; DNA: TGTGCCAGCAGTTACGCCGGACAGGGTGGGGATGAAGCTTTCTTT
V: TRBV10-2; D: -; size: -; J: TRBJ2-6; CDR3: CASSVGSGANVLTF; DNA: TGCGCCAGCAGTGTCGGCTCTGGGGCCAACGTCCTGACTTTC
V: TRBV4-3; D: -; size: -; J: TRBJ1-1; CDR3: CASSRDSTWMHTEAFF; DNA: TGCGCCAGCAGCCGCGACAGCACGTGGATGCACACTGAAGCTTTCTTT
V: TRBV12-5; D: -; size: -; J: TRBJ2-6; CDR3: CASVLANVLTF; DNA: TGTGCTAGTGTACTGGCCAACGTCCTGACTTTC
V: TRBV7-3; D: -; size: -; J: TRBJ2-1; CDR3: CASSLDRYNEQFF; DNA: TGTGCCAGCAGCTTGGACAGATACAATGAGCAGTTCTTC
V: TRBV9; D: TRBD1; size: -; J: TRBJ1-4; CDR3: CASSVTGQQNEKLFF; DNA: TGTGCCAGCAGCGTGACGGGACAGCAGAATGAAAAACTGTTTTTT
V: TRBV29-1; D: -; size: -; J: TRBJ1-2; CDR3: CSVDSNYGYTF; DNA: TGCAGCGTCGACAGCAACTATGGCTACACCTTC
V: TRBV5-6; D: TRBD1; size: -; J: TRBJ1-4; CDR3: CASSADGTALNEKLFF; DNA: TGTGCCAGCAGCGCTGACGGGACAGCCCTTAATGAAAAACTGTTTTTT
V: TRBV19; D: TRBD1; size: -; J: TRBJ2-7; CDR3: CASSEDRDEQYF; DNA: TGTGCCAGTAGTGAGGACAGGGACGAGCAGTACTTC
V: TRBV29-1; D: -; size: -; J: TRBJ2-2; CDR3: CSVLIRQGLTGELFF; DNA: TGCAGCGTCCTAATTAGGCAGGGTCTCACCGGGGAGCTGTTTTTT
V: TRBV2; D: TRBD1; size: -; J: TRBJ1-1; CDR3: CASSLDRGDTEAFF; DNA: TGTGCCAGCAGTTTAGACAGGGGGGACACTGAAGCTTTCTTT
V: TRBV7-9; D: -; size: -; J: TRBJ1-1; CDR3: CASSPGVAGMNTEAFF; DNA: TGTGCCAGCAGCCCCGGGGTGGCGGGCATGAACACTGAAGCTTTCTTT
V: TRBV19; D: -; size: once; J: TRBJ2-7; CDR3: CASSNKGDVRYEQYF; DNA: TGTGCCAGTAGTAACAAGGGGGACGTAAGATACGAGCAGTACTTC
V: TRBV6-6; D: -; size: -; J: TRBJ1-4; CDR3: CASSYMAATNEKLFF; DNA: TGTGCCAGCAGTTATATGGCAGCAACTAATGAAAAACTGTTTTTT
V: TRBV14; D: -; size: once; J: TRBJ2-7; CDR3: CASSQKLRSQQYF; DNA: TGTGCCAGCAGCCAAAAACTGAGGAGTCAGCAGTACTTC
V: TRBV15; D: TRBD1; size: -; J: TRBJ2-7; CDR3: CATSRPDRGAYEQYF; DNA: TGTGCCACCAGCAGACCGGACAGGGGGGCCTACGAGCAGTACTTC
V: TRBV9; D: -; size: -; J: TRBJ1-1; CDR3: CASSVPSSEAFF; DNA: TGTGCCAGCAGCGTACCCTCCTCCGAAGCTTTCTTT
V: TRBV7-9; D: TRBD1; size: -; J: TRBJ2-5; CDR3: CASSLGVTGGGETQYF; DNA: TGTGCCAGCAGCTTAGGCGTGACAGGGGGTGGAGAGACCCAGTACTTC
V: TRBV9; D: TRBD2; size: -; J: TRBJ2-2; CDR3: CASSPRWAGGGELFF; DNA: TGTGCCAGCAGCCCCAGATGGGCGGGAGGCGGGGAGCTGTTTTTT
V: TRBV9; D: -; size: -; J: TRBJ1-2; CDR3: CASSGQGVTYGYTF; DNA: TGTGCCAGCAGCGGACAAGGGGTAACCTATGGCTACACCTTC
V: TRBV18; D: -; size: -; J: TRBJ1-5; CDR3: CASSPLTGKNQPQHF; DNA: TGTGCCAGCTCACCACTGACAGGAAAGAATCAGCCCCAGCATTTT
V: TRBV6-6; D: -; size: few; J: TRBJ1-1; CDR3: CASSLSMNTEAFF; DNA: TGTGCCAGCAGTCTGAGCATGAACACTGAAGCTTTCTTT
V: TRBV30; D: -; size: -; J: TRBJ2-7; CDR3: CAWSPGQGYEQYF; DNA: TGTGCCTGGAGTCCAGGGCAGGGCTACGAGCAGTACTTC
V: TRBV6-5; D: TRBD2; size: -; J: TRBJ2-1; CDR3: CASSPRLAEGSEQFF; DNA: TGTGCCAGCAGCCCCAGACTAGCGGAGGGGAGTGAGCAGTTCTTC
V: TRBV30; D: -; size: few; J: TRBJ2-2; CDR3: CAWSRLATGELFF; DNA: TGTGCCTGGAGTAGACTGGCCACCGGGGAGCTGTTTTTT
V: TRBV5-1; D: TRBD1; size: -; J: TRBJ1-6; CDR3: CASSLIGQGRGNSPLHF; DNA: TGCGCCAGCAGCTTGATCGGACAGGGGAGGGGCAATTCACCCCTCCACTTT
V: TRBV9; D: -; size: -; J: TRBJ1-5; CDR3: CASSVAGGEGQPQHF; DNA: TGTGCCAGCAGCGTAGCTGGCGGGGAAGGGCAGCCCCAGCATTTT